The clone carrying this TCR beta chain has only a few counts. This CDR3 comprises 15 residues. V lost 4 bases to trimming and J lost 2 bases, with 12 bases between them. The germline gives CDR1 SNHLY, CDR2 FYNNEI. The data belong to a study of blood T cell repertoires in COVID-19. Using immunoSEQ multiplex PCR, the repertoire was profiled, and TCRdb retains in-frame clones only, with some absent. Among about 110,000 clones, about 87% were seen once, and the ten largest hold approximately 1.1%. This sequence was found in a human donor in a cohort sampled during active COVID-19. V usage is TRBV2 and J usage is TRBJ1-5; D unclear. Specimen: peripheral blood. The CDR3 nucleotides are TGTGCCAGCAGTGGAGCCCTTGCGGGCAATCAGCCCCAGCATTTT. It yields the protein CASSGALAGNQPQHF.